These T cell receptor beta chains were read from a single sample in a study of neurological immune-mediated disorders. TCRdb recomputed calls from the 5' RACE reads with MiXCR, one row per CDR3 protein. The sample includes 53,000 or so distinct CDR3 sequences, about an eighth of them seen just once. Specimen: PBMCs. The source is a woman aged 55-70 years with HTLV-1-associated myelopathy (HAM/TSP). The CDR3 runs from the conserved cysteine through the conserved F or W. A D gene is named only where the DNA matches it firmly. Not every row has a clone size; where given, it reads once, few, many or a size class.

CDR3 DNA	CDR3 protein	D gene	J gene	clone size	V gene
TGTGCCAGCAGCGTGAATAGCGGGAGAACTACCGGGGAGCTGTTTTTT	CASSVNSGRTTGELFF	TRBD2	TRBJ2-2	many	TRBV9
TGTGCCAGCAGCTCGGGGGGGGAGACCCAGTACTTC	CASSSGGETQYF	TRBD2	TRBJ2-5	many	TRBV7-2
TGTGCCAGCTCACTCGACAGGGACCAGCCCCAGCATTTT	CASSLDRDQPQHF	TRBD1	TRBJ1-5	many	TRBV18
TGTGCCAGCAGGGGGTTTCGGGAGGATAGGCATGAGCAGTTCTTC	CASRGFREDRHEQFF	TRBD2	TRBJ2-1	NA	TRBV6-2/TRBV6-3
TGTGCCAGCAGCTTCCCGTCTGACAGGGTGGGGAATCAGCCCCAGCATTTT	CASSFPSDRVGNQPQHF	TRBD1	TRBJ1-5	many	TRBV5-6
TGTGCCAGCAGTTTAGTGTGGCAAGATACCAAGTACTTC	CASSLVWQDTKYF	NA	TRBJ2-5	NA	TRBV28
TGTGCCAGCAGCCCGGCCCGAAGGACTGAAGCTTTCTTT	CASSPARRTEAFF	NA	TRBJ1-1	many	TRBV14
TGTGCCAGCAGAGGTGGGGGGCGCGGCACCGGGGAGCTGTTTTTT	CASRGGGRGTGELFF	NA	TRBJ2-2	few	TRBV3-1
TGCGCCAGCAGCTCCGCTAGCACAGATACGCAGTATTTT	CASSSASTDTQYF	NA	TRBJ2-3	many	TRBV5-1
TGTGCGACCAGGGCACCTAGCGGGAGGGCTCTTTACAATGAGCAGTTCTTC	CATRAPSGRALYNEQFF	TRBD2	TRBJ2-1	NA	TRBV7-9
TGTGCCAGCTCCGGCAGGGCGGCGCGAGAGACCCAGTACTTC	CASSGRAARETQYF	NA	TRBJ2-5	many	TRBV2
TGTGCCAGCAGCCCGGGACTAGCGGGAGTGGATACGCAGTATTTT	CASSPGLAGVDTQYF	TRBD2	TRBJ2-3	many	TRBV11-2
TGTGCCAGCAGCGATACTTCCGGGACAGGGAATTCACCCCTCCACTTT	CASSDTSGTGNSPLHF	TRBD1	TRBJ1-6	many	TRBV9
TGTGCCAGCAGCTTAGGGGGAGCGGGGGTCTACAATGAGCAGTTCTTC	CASSLGGAGVYNEQFF	TRBD2	TRBJ2-1	many	TRBV11-1
TGCAGTGCTAGAGATCCCCGTAGAGGGGCCGAGCAGTACTTC	CSARDPRRGAEQYF	NA	TRBJ2-7	NA	TRBV20-1